These 30 T cell receptor beta chains originate from one sample sequenced in a study of PD-1 blockade in classical Hodgkin lymphoma. Here immunoSEQ multiplex PCR was the method, and the copy in TCRdb shows in-frame clones only, minus some. The data show about 98,000 clones, with over 85% seen just once and less than 3.5% held by the top ten. Every patient had relapsed following autologous stem cell transplantation, and cohorts differed in brentuximab vedotin exposure. Material: peripheral blood mononuclear cells (PBMCs), obtained at baseline. The receptors originated from a human donor with classical Hodgkin lymphoma.

The J gene is TRBJ2-2, the V gene TRBV27; D is undetermined. Germline CDR1 is MNHEY and CDR2 is SMNVEV (reference sequence). The CDR3 totals 11 residues. The V end lost 4 bases, the J end lost 4 bases, and 1 base lay between the germline ends. In DNA form, the CDR3 reads TGTGCCAGCAGTTCCACCGGGGAGCTGTTTTTT. Protein sequence: CASSSTGELFF.

This clone was observed a single time. The CDR3 DNA is TGTGCCAGCCTGCTAGGGGAGTACACAGATACGCAGTATTTT. This encodes CASLLGEYTDTQYF. The gene calls are TRBV19 and TRBJ2-3; perhaps D is TRBD1 or TRBD2 (5 bases each). The germline gives CDR1 LNHDA, CDR2 SQIVND (reference sequence). Between the trimmed V and J ends, which lost 9 bases and 2 bases, there was a span of 15 bases. The CDR3 totals 14 residues.

The chain couples TRBV27 to TRBJ2-3; 7 bases agree with TRBD2. Germline assignment: CDR1 MNHEY and CDR2 SMNVEV (reference sequence). Trimming took 2 bases from V and 7 from J; bases not matched to a gene: 9. This CDR3 comprises 15 residues. The CDR3 here is CASSLNGRTTHTQYF. CDR3 sequence (DNA): TGTGCCAGCAGTTTAAACGGGAGGACCACCCATACGCAGTATTTT.

The CDR3: CASSSGVELRGGRNEQYF. CDR3 nucleotides: TGCGCCAGCAGCTCCGGGGTCGAGCTCCGGGGGGGGCGCAACGAGCAGTACTTC. The chain uses TRBV5-1 and TRBJ2-7; TRBD2 matches at 8 bases. Germline assignment: CDR1 SGHRS and CDR2 YFSETQ. The CDR3 has 18 amino acids. V lost 3 bases, J lost 5 bases, and 19 bases stayed unmatched.

The gene calls are TRBV7-9 and TRBJ2-7, with 7 nucleotides matching TRBD1. From germline, CDR1 is SEHNR and CDR2 FQNEAQ (reference sequence). The V gene end was trimmed by 0 bases and the J gene end by 0 bases; junction bases not matched to a gene: 11. CDR3 length: 18 residues. The chain's CDR3 is CASSLAGKTGVPSYEQYF. The CDR3 bases are TGTGCCAGCAGCTTAGCGGGAAAAACAGGGGTTCCCTCCTACGAGCAGTACTTC.

The chain links TRBV7-2 to TRBJ2-4, with a possible D match to TRBD2 (6 bases). The V gene lost 4 bases and the J gene lost 1 base, with 14 bases spanning the gap. Germline lookup yields CDR1 SGHTA and CDR2 FQGNSA. This CDR3 is built from 16 residues. The CDR3, as DNA: TGTGCCAGCAGCTCACCCCTCCTAGCGGCCAAAAACATTCAGTACTTC. It translates to CASSSPLLAAKNIQYF.

The rearrangement joins TRBV5-1 to TRBJ2-1; 10 nucleotides agree with TRBD2. V lost 0 bases, J lost 3 bases, and 12 bases stayed unmatched. This CDR3 is 19 amino acids long. CDR1 SGHRS and CDR2 YFSETQ come from the germline V gene. CDR3 DNA sequence: TGCGCCAGCAGCTTGGTGAGGCTAGCGGGAGCCATCAACTACAATGAGCAGTTCTTC. This codes for CASSLVRLAGAINYNEQFF.

This sequence joins TRBV2 and TRBJ1-1; no clear D gene. The germline V and J ends were trimmed by 2 bases and 3 bases, with 7 bases remaining between them. This CDR3 is built from 13 residues. Germline V lookup: CDR1 SNHLY, CDR2 FYNNEI. CDR3 sequence reads: CASSEFQYTEAFF. In DNA, the CDR3 is TGTGCCAGCAGTGAATTCCAGTACACTGAAGCTTTCTTT.

The chain recombines TRBV16 with TRBJ1-2, with D perhaps TRBD1 (5 bases). The CDR3 runs to 16 residues. Deletions cut 0 bases from V and 2 bases from J, with 13 bases between. Per the germline V gene, CDR1 is KGHSY and CDR2 is FQNENV. The CDR3 nucleotides are TGTGCCAGCAGCCAATCGTTCCAGGGAAAGAACTATGGCTACACCTTC. Its protein is CASSQSFQGKNYGYTF.

This clone was seen only once. V gene TRBV5-1 combines with J gene TRBJ2-7; no clear D. V was shortened by 0 bases and J by 5 bases, with 15 bases between the two germline ends. Germline V gene lookup returns CDR1 SGHRS and CDR2 YFSETQ. This CDR3 comprises 15 residues. CDR3 sequence (DNA): TGCGCCAGCAGCTTGGTTGCTATGCGTGGGGACGAGCAGTACTTC. Translated: CASSLVAMRGDEQYF.

The chain employs TRBV28 and TRBJ2-7; tentatively, D is TRBD1 (6 bases). The ends were cut back, 6 bases at V and 4 bases at J, with 13 bases in the middle. CDR1 MDHEN and CDR2 SYDVKM come from the germline V gene. CDR3 length: 13 amino acids. Written as DNA, the CDR3 is TGTGCCAGCAGCCCTGCTACAGGGTACGAGCAGTACTTC. It encodes CASSPATGYEQYF.

The chain links TRBV19 to TRBJ2-5, with 9 bases that match TRBD2. CDR3 length: 18 residues. Germline CDR1 LNHDA, CDR2 SQIVND (reference sequence). The junction had 19 bases not matched to a gene; V was cut back by 6 bases and J by 5 bases. Here the CDR3 reads CASSSARSGRRNRETQYF. The CDR3, as DNA: TGTGCCAGTAGCTCGGCCCGTAGCGGGAGACGGAACCGGGAGACCCAGTACTTC.

Only one count was recorded for this clone. The rearrangement joins TRBV7-3 to TRBJ2-7, with D possibly TRBD1 on 6 matching bases. CDR3 length: 13 amino acids. V lost 5 bases to trimming and J lost 4 bases, with 12 bases between them. Per germline, CDR1 SGHTA and CDR2 FQGTGA. This chain's CDR3 is CASSRQGTYEQYF. The CDR3 DNA is TGTGCCAGCAGCCGCCAGGGGACATACGAGCAGTACTTC.

The CDR3 here is CASSLRGRAYEQYF. In nucleotides, the CDR3 is TGTGCCAGCAGTTTAAGAGGGAGGGCCTACGAGCAGTACTTC. The rearrangement joins TRBV28 to TRBJ2-7; 7 bases line up with TRBD2. Looked up from germline, CDR1 is MDHEN and CDR2 is SYDVKM. The CDR3 sequence is 14 residues long. The J segment lost 2 bases and the V segment lost 2 bases, leaving 3 bases of the junction unmatched.

The chain is built from TRBV25-1 and TRBJ1-3; D is unclear. CDR1 MGHDK and CDR2 SYGVNS come from the germline V gene. CDR3 length: 12 residues. Trimming left V 6 bases short and J 2 bases short, with 5 bases between. The CDR3 nucleotides read TGTGCCAGCAGCGGAACTGGAAACACCATATATTTT. Its translation is CASSGTGNTIYF.

This chain uses TRBV6-6 with TRBJ1-4; D is perhaps TRBD1 (6 bases). The V end was cut by 6 bases, the J end by 8 bases, with 16 bases between. CDR3 size: 14 residues. Germline V lookup: CDR1 MNHNY, CDR2 SVGAGI (reference sequence). The CDR3 bases are TGTGCCAGCAGCAGGACAGCGGGAGGGGAAAAACTGTTTTTT. It is translated as CASSRTAGGEKLFF.

The gene calls are TRBV4-1 and TRBJ1-2, with D possibly TRBD1 on 6 matching bases. The CDR3 contains 15 residues. V lost 5 bases and J lost 2, with 15 bases in between. Germline V lookup: CDR1 MGHRA, CDR2 YSYEKL. The CDR3 DNA sequence: TGCGCCAGCAGCAACAGGACAGTCCCCAACTATGGCTACACCTTC. Protein: CASSNRTVPNYGYTF.

The chain has TRBV4-1 and TRBJ2-7; 11 bases map to TRBD2. After removal of 2 bases from V and 4 bases from J, the junction contained 7 bases not matched to a gene. There are 16 residues in the CDR3. CDR1 is MGHRA, CDR2 YSYEKL, per germline. The chain's CDR3 is CASSQILAGGRYEQYF. The CDR3, as DNA: TGCGCCAGCAGCCAAATATTAGCGGGAGGGCGGTACGAGCAGTACTTC.

The sample holds one count of this clone. The chain couples TRBV30 to TRBJ1-2; 8 nucleotides match TRBD1. Unmatched junction bases numbered 3, after V lost 1 base and J lost 2 bases. The CDR3 is 14 residues long. Germline V gene data show CDR1 as GTSNPN and CDR2 as SVGIG (reference sequence). Here the CDR3 DNA reads TGTGCCTGGAGTGGGACAGGGCTAAACTATGGCTACACCTTC. Its protein is CAWSGTGLNYGYTF. The full variable domain, its missing parts supplied by reference TRBV30 and TRBJ1-2, is SQTIHQWPATLVQPVGSPLSLECTVEGTSNPNLYWYRQAAGRGLQLLFYSVGIGQISSEVPQNLSASRPQDRQFILSSKKLLLSDSGFYLCAWSGTGLNYGYTFGSGTRLTVV.

As for this clone: The same CDR3 is also encoded by other DNA sequences in this sample. The chain uses TRBV28 and TRBJ1-2; TRBD1 matches at 8 bases. Trimming took 4 bases from V and 8 from J; bases not matched to a gene: 9. The CDR3 extends over 14 amino acids. CDR1 MDHEN and CDR2 SYDVKM come from the germline V gene. The CDR3 here is CASSSTRTGRGYTF. CDR3 coding DNA: TGTGCCAGCAGTTCAACTAGGACAGGGAGGGGCTACACCTTC.

V is TRBV19 and J is TRBJ2-3; 9 bases line up with TRBD2. CDR1 and CDR2 (germline): LNHDA, SQIVND (reference sequence). This CDR3 has 15 amino acids. Losses at the gene ends were 5 bases for V and 0 bases for J; bases not matched to a gene: 3. The CDR3 coding sequence is TGTGCCAGTAGTGAGGGACTAGCTAGCACAGATACGCAGTATTTT. Protein sequence: CASSEGLASTDTQYF.

The chain couples TRBV28 to TRBJ1-2, with TRBD1 as a possible D gene (5 bases). Trimming removed 5 bases from V and 4 bases from J, with 11 bases in between. Germline-derived CDR1 and CDR2 are MDHEN and SYDVKM. The CDR3 runs to 13 residues. The DNA of the CDR3 is TGTGCCAGCAGTCGGGACGGACTCTATGGCTACACCTTC. Translated: CASSRDGLYGYTF.

J is TRBJ1-1 and V is TRBV19, with D possibly being TRBD1 (5 bases). The length of the CDR3 is 15 residues. The germline gives CDR1 LNHDA, CDR2 SQIVND (reference sequence). V was trimmed by 5 bases and J by 4 bases, leaving 17 bases between them. The chain's CDR3 is CASSSQGAGSTEAFF. CDR3 DNA sequence: TGTGCCAGTAGTTCCCAGGGAGCAGGTAGCACTGAAGCTTTCTTT.

V gene TRBV28 combines with J gene TRBJ2-1; 7 bases align to TRBD2. The CDR3 is 16 residues long. Germline loops: CDR1 MDHEN, CDR2 SYDVKM. Unmatched junction bases numbered 10, after V lost 7 bases and J lost 1 base. CDR3 sequence reads: CASTKGGSGSYNEQFF. For the CDR3, the DNA is TGTGCCAGCACGAAGGGCGGGAGTGGGTCCTACAATGAGCAGTTCTTC.

The chain carries TRBV27 and TRBJ2-7; unclear D gene. CDR1 MNHEY and CDR2 SMNVEV come from the germline V gene (reference sequence). The CDR3 is 11 residues long. V was pared by 5 bases and J by 1 base, with 3 bases between. The CDR3 nucleotides read TGTGCCAGCAGTCGATCCTACGAGCAGTACTTC. As protein: CASSRSYEQYF.

The chain employs TRBV6-5 and TRBJ1-3; a possible D gene is TRBD1 (5 bases). Trimming stripped 5 bases from V and 8 bases from J, with 19 bases between. Germline assignment: CDR1 MNHEY and CDR2 SVGAGI. This CDR3 has 15 residues. The CDR3 spells CASSPNRQPPDTIYF. The CDR3 bases are TGTGCCAGCAGTCCCAACCGACAGCCTCCGGACACCATATATTTT.

The rearrangement uses TRBV27 and TRBJ2-7; D is perhaps TRBD2 (6 bases). CDR3 length: 17 amino acids. Looked up from germline, CDR1 is MNHEY and CDR2 is SMNVEV (reference sequence). V lost 5 bases to trimming and J lost 3 bases, with 23 bases between them. This chain's CDR3 is CASSPEAGFVSGYEQYF. CDR3 bases: TGTGCCAGCAGTCCGGAGGCCGGTTTTGTTAGCGGCTACGAGCAGTACTTC.

V and J are TRBV5-1 and TRBJ1-5; 10 bases map to TRBD1. Trimming took 2 bases from V and 6 from J; bases not matched to a gene: 8. CDR1 is SGHRS and CDR2 is YFSETQ in the germline V gene. CDR3 length: 16 residues. The CDR3 here is CASSLGATGGGQPQHF. The CDR3 DNA follows: TGCGCCAGCAGCTTAGGGGCGACAGGGGGCGGTCAGCCCCAGCATTTT.

This clone was observed once. The chain combines TRBV28 with TRBJ2-7; D remains ambiguous. The V end was cut by 6 bases, the J end by 0 bases, with 15 bases between. The length of the CDR3 is 15 residues. Per the germline V gene, CDR1 is MDHEN and CDR2 is SYDVKM. The chain's CDR3 is CASRPGPLSSYEQYF. The DNA of the CDR3 is TGTGCCAGCAGGCCAGGACCCCTGAGCTCCTACGAGCAGTACTTC.

J is TRBJ2-7 and V is TRBV25-1; D may be TRBD2 (5 bases). Germline CDR1 and CDR2: MGHDK and SYGVNS. This CDR3 has 18 amino acids. Between the trimmed V and J ends, which lost 1 base and 4 bases, there was a span of 23 bases. For the CDR3, the DNA is TGTGCCAGCAGTGAATCCCCTTGGGAGAGTCGCGGAAGGTACGAGCAGTACTTC. It encodes CASSESPWESRGRYEQYF.